This T cell receptor delta chain was documented in a study of γδ T cells in repeated Plasmodium falciparum infection. Across the study: The natural-infection arm compared Malian children under seasonal malaria with matched Australian children.

This clone was seen many times. The protein given by TCRdb reflects a much larger clone and differs at residue 12 from this DNA's translation, likely from a read error; the protein shown is the DNA's translation. The germline gives CDR1 TVYSNPD, CDR2 GDNSRS (reference sequence). The CDR3 runs 14 residues. TCRdb reapplied CATT to the multiplex PCR reads. The table shows about 50,000 delta-chain clones, with around 2% occurring only once. Gammadelta T cells were flow-sorted from PBMC into Vgamma9/Vdelta2+ and Vdelta2-negative populations for bulk analysis. This TCR was recovered from a pool of human donors (malaria-infected and uninfected, not separated). The V gene is TRDV3; the J gene was not called. The sample consisted of gamma-delta T cells from blood. DNA for the CDR3: TGTGCCTTTCGATCACTTTCCCATAGTAATAAACCCATCTTT. It translates to CAFRSLSHSNKPIF.